One sample yielded the 5 T cell receptor beta chains listed below, sequenced in a study of blood T cell repertoires in COVID-19. Produced via immunoSEQ multiplex PCR; TCRdb's table is partial and in-frame only. The sample yields 90,000 to 110,000 clones, about 87% seen once. The sample consisted of peripheral blood. The source of these receptors is a human donor in a cohort sampled during active COVID-19.

J is TRBJ1-2 and V is TRBV2, with TRBD1 as a possible D gene (6 bases). The ends were cut back, 5 bases at V and 8 bases at J, with 21 bases in the middle. This CDR3 has 15 amino acids. Germline V CDR1 and CDR2: SNHLY, FYNNEI. The CDR3 DNA follows: TGTGCCAGCAGTCCCCCATTGGGGGGGCGCGGAGGCTACACCTTC. Its protein is CASSPPLGGRGGYTF.

The chain uses TRBV4-3 and TRBJ2-5; TRBD2 matches 8 bases. CDR1 is LGHNA and CDR2 is YSLEER in the germline V gene. V trimming: 3 bases; J trimming: 4 bases; junction bases outside the gene matches: 4. The CDR3 spans 14 residues. CDR3 sequence reads: CASSQYGRGETQYF. As DNA, the CDR3 is TGCGCCAGCAGCCAGTACGGGAGGGGAGAGACCCAGTACTTC.

This chain uses TRBV9 with TRBJ1-1; maybe TRBD1 (5 bases). V lost 6 bases, J lost 5 bases, and 17 bases lay in between. Germline V CDR1 and CDR2: SGDLS, YYNGEE. This CDR3 region has 14 residues. CDR3 sequence reads: CASNTQGPETEAFF. The CDR3 coding sequence is TGTGCCAGCAACACCCAGGGCCCGGAGACTGAAGCTTTCTTT.

V usage is TRBV3-1 (or the pseudogene TRBV3-2) and J usage is TRBJ1-1; no reliable D call. Trimming cost V 2 bases and J 4 bases, with 8 bases left between them. Per the germline V gene, CDR1 is LGHDT and CDR2 is YNNKEL (reference sequence). The CDR3 is 13 amino acids. In nucleotides, the CDR3 is TGTGCCAGCAGCCAATCTCTGAGCACTGAAGCTTTCTTT. Translated: CASSQSLSTEAFF.

The CDR3: CASSPRFRIAGGEKLFF. In DNA form, the CDR3 reads TGTGCCAGCAGCCCGAGGTTTAGGATCGCCGGGGGTGAAAAACTGTTTTTT. J is TRBJ1-4 and V is TRBV3-1 (or the pseudogene TRBV3-2), with TRBD1 as a possible D gene (5 bases). Germline V gene sequence: CDR1 LGHDT, CDR2 YNNKEL (reference sequence). The CDR3 is 17 residues long. V lost 4 bases to trimming and J lost 7 bases, with 22 bases between them.